A single sample is the source of the 18 T cell receptor beta chains below, sequenced in a study of OX40 agonist ivuxolimab in advanced cancers. TCRdb's table, derived via immunoSEQ multiplex PCR, lists solely in-frame clones and lacks some. The data show tens of thousands of clones, about 88% seen once. Sequenced here: CD4+ or CD8+ T cells sorted from blood, sampled in a trial of the OX40 agonist ivuxolimab. The receptors originated from an adult with an advanced solid tumor such as melanoma, head and neck, liver or kidney cancer.

In its sample, this clone was seen once. This rearrangement joins TRBV14 to TRBJ2-1; TRBD2 matches 10 bases. V dropped 3 bases and J dropped 6; count of bases not matched to a gene: 8. CDR1 is SGHDN and CDR2 is FVKESK in the germline V gene. The length of the CDR3 is 16 residues. The CDR3 here is CASSQWERGGRNEQFF. CDR3 nucleotides: TGTGCCAGCAGCCAGTGGGAGCGGGGGGGCCGCAATGAGCAGTTCTTC.

Concerning this clone: The same CDR3 can be traced to other DNA sequences in this sample. J is TRBJ1-1 and V is TRBV30; D uncertain. V lost 4 bases and J lost 1, with 13 bases in between. The CDR3 contains 14 residues. Looked up from germline, CDR1 is GTSNPN and CDR2 is SVGIG (reference sequence). The CDR3 sequence is CAWNLGVGNTEAFF. The CDR3 nucleotides read TGTGCCTGGAACCTCGGGGTAGGGAACACTGAAGCTTTCTTT.

The genes are TRBV19 and TRBJ2-7; 9 bases fit TRBD1. This CDR3 is built from 16 residues. From germline, CDR1 is LNHDA and CDR2 SQIVND (reference sequence). The V and J ends lost 4 bases and 4 bases, in that order; junction bases with no gene match: 11. CDR3 region: CASSTIPGQGLYEQYF. CDR3 DNA sequence: TGTGCCAGTAGTACCATACCGGGACAGGGATTATACGAGCAGTACTTC.

J is TRBJ1-4 and V is TRBV9; possibly TRBD1 for D (5 bases). The CDR3 is made up of 15 amino acids. Germline CDR1 and CDR2: SGDLS and YYNGEE. Between the trimmed V and J ends, which lost 0 bases and 7 bases, there was a span of 13 bases. The CDR3: CASSVESRAGEKLFF. The CDR3, as DNA: TGTGCCAGCAGCGTAGAGAGCAGGGCGGGTGAAAAACTGTTTTTT.

The J gene is TRBJ1-4, the V gene TRBV7-9; no clear D. This CDR3 region has 15 residues. Germline V gives CDR1 SEHNR, CDR2 FQNEAQ (reference sequence). V was trimmed by 5 bases and J by 3 bases, leaving 13 bases between them. The CDR3 bases are TGTGCCAGCAGCCGAGACATACAACCTAATGAAAAACTGTTTTTT. This sequence encodes CASSRDIQPNEKLFF.

V is TRBV2 and J is TRBJ1-5; D gene uncertain. V dropped 3 bases and J dropped 2 bases, with 11 bases sitting between them. The CDR3 is made up of 15 amino acids. Germline loops: CDR1 SNHLY, CDR2 FYNNEI. The chain's CDR3 is CASSDVVWGNQPQHF. CDR3 nucleotides: TGTGCCAGCAGTGACGTGGTTTGGGGCAATCAGCCCCAGCATTTT.

The sample holds a few counts of this clone. The chain joins TRBV7-9 to TRBJ2-5; TRBD2 aligns across 9 bases. The CDR3 totals 16 residues. V gave up 5 bases and J gave up 5 bases; unmatched junction bases: 12. Germline V lookup: CDR1 SEHNR, CDR2 FQNEAQ (reference sequence). The CDR3 is CASSPLAGVIGETQYF. The CDR3 coding sequence is TGTGCCAGCAGCCCGTTAGCGGGAGTAATTGGTGAGACCCAGTACTTC.

This chain links TRBV11-3 with TRBJ2-5; maybe TRBD2 (5 bases). V was clipped by 7 bases and J by 3 bases, with 18 bases between them. Germline-derived CDR1 and CDR2 are SGHNT and YENEEA. The CDR3 is made up of 15 amino acids. CDR3 in DNA: TGTGCCAGCAATATGTTGGACTCGACCGAAGAGACCCAGTACTTC. Its translation: CASNMLDSTEETQYF.

This clone was seen a few times. The genes are TRBV7-9 and TRBJ2-1, with TRBD2 identical over 8 bases. Trimming cost V 2 bases and J 7 bases; bases outside gene matches: 13. Germline V gene data show CDR1 as SEHNR and CDR2 as FQNEAQ (reference sequence). This CDR3 spans 17 amino acids. The CDR3 reads CASSLKSRMSGGNEQFF. In DNA form, the CDR3 reads TGTGCCAGCAGCTTAAAATCCCGTATGAGCGGGGGAAATGAGCAGTTCTTC.

V usage is TRBV14 and J usage is TRBJ1-2, with a weak D call TRBD1 (6 bases). Trimming removed 0 bases at V and 1 base at J, with 9 bases between. Germline lookup yields CDR1 SGHDN and CDR2 FVKESK. CDR3 length: 15 amino acids. The CDR3 DNA reads TGTGCCAGCAGCCAAGACGAGGGGGTTAACTATGGCTACACCTTC. It is translated as CASSQDEGVNYGYTF.

The V call is TRBV16, the J call TRBJ1-1, with D hard to call. Germline V CDR1 and CDR2: KGHSY, FQNENV. The ends were cut back, 4 bases at V and 1 base at J, with 4 bases in the middle. CDR3 length: 12 residues. DNA for the CDR3: TGTGCCAGCAGCCTAACGAACACTGAAGCTTTCTTT. Its protein is CASSLTNTEAFF.

This chain links TRBV5-1 with TRBJ1-4, with D possibly TRBD1 on 6 matching bases. Trimming took 3 bases from V and 10 from J, leaving 13 bases between them. Germline V gene lookup returns CDR1 SGHRS and CDR2 YFSETQ. The length of the CDR3 is 13 residues. Here the CDR3 reads CASSSGQKGKLFF. The CDR3 bases are TGCGCCAGCAGCTCCGGACAGAAGGGAAAACTGTTTTTT.

This clone was observed once. The chain employs TRBV6-5 and TRBJ2-2, with 9 bases fitting TRBD1. With V trimmed by 6 bases and J by 7 bases, 9 bases remained unmatched. CDR1 and CDR2 from the germline V gene are MNHEY and SVGAGI. The CDR3 runs to 15 residues. The CDR3 nucleotides read TGTGCCAGCAGAACCGGACAGGGGAGGAACGGGGAGCTGTTTTTT. Translation gives CASRTGQGRNGELFF.

The rearrangement links TRBV6-6 to TRBJ1-6; 7 bases are a match to TRBD1. Germline V gene sequence: CDR1 MNHNY, CDR2 SVGAGI (reference sequence). The V and J ends lost 0 bases and 10 bases, in that order; junction bases with no gene match: 9. The CDR3 sequence is 16 residues long. The CDR3 is CASSYSEGASNSPLHF. In nucleotides, the CDR3 is TGTGCCAGCAGTTACTCGGAGGGGGCGTCGAACTCACCCCTCCACTTT.

For this clone: Other DNA sequences within the sample encode an identical CDR3. The rearrangement links TRBV6-5 to TRBJ1-5; D uncertain. CDR3 size: 13 residues. Germline-derived CDR1 and CDR2 are MNHEY and SVGAGI. Trimming removed 2 bases from V and 4 bases from J, with 6 bases in between. CDR3 DNA: TGTGCCAGCAGTTACGACGGAAATCAGCCCCAGCATTTT. Its translation: CASSYDGNQPQHF.

The chain carries TRBV7-2 and TRBJ2-4; TRBD2 aligns across 14 bases. V lost 5 bases and J lost 0; bases outside the gene matches: 6. CDR1 and CDR2 (germline): SGHTA, FQGNSA. The CDR3 is 18 amino acids. The chain's CDR3 is CASSPRLAGGLAKNIQYF. As DNA, the CDR3 is TGTGCCAGCAGCCCCCGACTAGCGGGAGGGCTAGCCAAAAACATTCAGTACTTC.

The chain has TRBV9 and TRBJ1-5; tentatively, D is TRBD1 (6 bases). The V gene's germline CDR1 is SGDLS and CDR2 YYNGEE. V gave up 3 bases and J gave up 6 bases, with 22 bases separating them. The CDR3 is 17 residues long. This CDR3 reads CASSDPRGLPPGQPQHF. The CDR3 bases are TGTGCCAGCAGCGACCCCAGGGGCCTTCCTCCTGGTCAGCCCCAGCATTTT. Full variable domain (missing parts from reference TRBV9 and TRBJ1-5): DSGVTQTPKHLITATGQRVTLRCSPRSGDLSVYWYQQSLDQGLQFLIQYYNGEERAKGNILERFSAQQFPDLHSELNLSSLELGDSALYFCASSDPRGLPPGQPQHFGDGTRLSIL.

J is TRBJ2-3 and V is TRBV4-3; 9 nucleotides align to TRBD2. CDR1 and CDR2 from the germline V gene are LGHNA and YSLEER. V shed 4 bases and J 7 bases; nucleotides not matched to a gene: 9. The CDR3 contains 15 residues. Written as DNA, the CDR3 is TGCGCCAGCAGCCCCGGTAGCGGGAGAAGGAATACGCAGTATTTT. It encodes CASSPGSGRRNTQYF.